The rows below give T cell receptor beta chains drawn from one sample of a study of cytomegalovirus exposure and HLA in healthy donors. The assay was immunoSEQ multiplex PCR, and TCRdb's table has in-frame clones only and misses some. The ten top clones account for less than 4.5%, within a sample of some 110,000 clones. Input material: PBMCs. The receptors derive from a man under 40 in good health and CMV-seronegative. Each CDR3 is given with its conserved first and last residue. The order of the fields is V gene, J gene, D gene, CDR3 DNA, CDR3 protein. A D gene is named only where the DNA matches it firmly.

TRBV6-5	TRBJ2-1	-	TGTGCCAGCAGCACGGGACTGAAATCCTACAATGAGCAGTTCTTC	CASSTGLKSYNEQFF
TRBV9	TRBJ2-6	TRBD1	TGTGCCAGCAGCTTCGGACAGGGGGCGAAAGGGGCCAACGTCCTGACTTTC	CASSFGQGAKGANVLTF
TRBV28	TRBJ2-2	TRBD1	TGTGCCAGCAGTCCCGACAGGGGGCGGGTTGTGGACACCGGGGAGCTGTTTTTT	CASSPDRGRVVDTGELFF
TRBV18	TRBJ1-1	TRBD1	TGTGCCAGCTCACGGGACAGGCTGAACACTGAAGCTTTCTTT	CASSRDRLNTEAFF
TRBV7-9	TRBJ1-1	-	TGTGCCAGCAGGGGTCCGGGATGGGACACTGAAGCTTTCTTT	CASRGPGWDTEAFF
TRBV5-5	TRBJ2-1	TRBD1	TGTGCCAGCAGCTTGGACAGGGGGGACAATGAGCAGTTCTTC	CASSLDRGDNEQFF
TRBV7-2	TRBJ2-7	-	TGTGCCAGCAGCCAAAGGAGGGACAGTTACGAGCAGTACTTC	CASSQRRDSYEQYF
TRBV11-1	TRBJ2-2	-	TGTGCCAGCAGACAGAATACAGGGTCTGGCGGGGAGCTGTTTTTT	CASRQNTGSGGELFF
TRBV18	TRBJ1-1	-	TGTGCCAGCTCACCCGTACAACAGTACACTGAAGCTTTCTTT	CASSPVQQYTEAFF
TRBV15	TRBJ2-5	TRBD2	TGTGCCACCAGCAGAGACCGTAGCGGGGGATTCCAAGAGACCCAGTACTTC	CATSRDRSGGFQETQYF
TRBV6-1	TRBJ2-7	TRBD2	TGTGCCAGCAGTGAAGGCCTAGCGGGGGTGTACGAGCAGTACTTC	CASSEGLAGVYEQYF
TRBV6-6	TRBJ2-2	TRBD1	TGTGCCCTACTCCGGGACAGGGGGCGAAGCACCGGGGAGCTGTTTTTT	CALLRDRGRSTGELFF
TRBV7-2	TRBJ2-7	-	TGTGCCAGCAGCTTAGTTTCAGGGTACGAGCAGTACTTC	CASSLVSGYEQYF
TRBV14	TRBJ1-3	TRBD1	TGTGCCAGCAGCCAAGATACTATGAGGGACAGGGATAACACCATATATTTT	CASSQDTMRDRDNTIYF
TRBV6-5	TRBJ2-3	-	TGTGCCAGCAGTTACTCCCCTAGTCCTAGCACAGATACGCAGTATTTT	CASSYSPSPSTDTQYF
TRBV27	TRBJ1-5	TRBD1	TGTGCCAGCAGACGACAGGGGGCTGATAGCAATCAGCCCCAGCATTTT	CASRRQGADSNQPQHF
TRBV5-1	TRBJ2-3	-	TGCGCCAGCAGCTTCGGTAGCGGCACAGATACGCAGTATTTT	CASSFGSGTDTQYF
TRBV6-1	TRBJ2-7	TRBD2	TGTGCCAGCAGTCAAGTCGTAGCTAGCGGGCCCTCCTACGAGCAGTACTTC	CASSQVVASGPSYEQYF
TRBV28	TRBJ1-3	TRBD1	TGTGCCAGCAGTAGGGGGCTCGGAAACACCATATATTTT	CASSRGLGNTIYF
TRBV6-5	TRBJ2-7	TRBD2	TGTGCCAGCAGTACCTCGGGCGGGAGTTACGAGCAGTACTTC	CASSTSGGSYEQYF
TRBV10-2	TRBJ2-1	TRBD2	TGCGCCAGCAGTGCAGCGGGGAACAATGAGCAGTTCTTC	CASSAAGNNEQFF
TRBV7-2	TRBJ1-2	-	TGTGCCAGCAGCCCCCCCCTACAGGGCACTATCTATGGCTACACCTTC	CASSPPLQGTIYGYTF
TRBV27	TRBJ1-4	TRBD1	TGTGCCAGCAGTTTATCGCGAGGGGGCGAAGAAAAACTGTTTTTT	CASSLSRGGEEKLFF
TRBV19	TRBJ1-5	-	TGTGCCAGTAGTATACCCCACATGCATAGCAATCAGCCCCAGCATTTT	CASSIPHMHSNQPQHF
TRBV29-1	TRBJ1-2	-	TGCAGCGTTTCCGGGTTGTCAGGGCTATCAAACTATGGCTACACCTTC	CSVSGLSGLSNYGYTF
TRBV7-2	TRBJ2-1	-	TGTGCCAGCAGCTTAGACTTCTGGGAGCAGTTCTTC	CASSLDFWEQFF
TRBV5-6	TRBJ1-5	TRBD1	TGTGCCAGCAGATTACAGGGGGCTAGCAATCAGCCCCAGCATTTT	CASRLQGASNQPQHF
TRBV2	TRBJ1-1	TRBD1	TGTGCCAGCAGCGACAGGGTTTTGAACACTGAAGCTTTCTTT	CASSDRVLNTEAFF
TRBV5-1	TRBJ2-1	TRBD2	TGCGCCAGCAGTAAGGGACTAGCGGGCGCACAAGGCAATGAGCAGTTCTTC	CASSKGLAGAQGNEQFF
TRBV5-1	TRBJ1-4	-	TGCGCCAGCAGCCCCGGCGGTGTAGCGAATGAAAAACTGTTTTTT	CASSPGGVANEKLFF
TRBV4-2	TRBJ1-5	-	TGTGCCAGCAGCCAAGATCCCCAATATCAGCCCCAGCATTTT	CASSQDPQYQPQHF
TRBV7-9	TRBJ2-7	TRBD1	TGTGCCAGCAGCCTTGGACAGGCCGAGCAGTACTTC	CASSLGQAEQYF
TRBV28	TRBJ2-7	-	TGTGCCAGCACCTTATCGTACCCACCCAGTCCTCTCGAGCAGTACTTC	CASTLSYPPSPLEQYF
TRBV4-3	TRBJ2-7	TRBD2	TGCGCCAGCAGCCAAGATTGGGAGCGGGGGGGCCCCCTCCCCTACGAGCAGTACTTC	CASSQDWERGGPLPYEQYF
TRBV6-5	TRBJ1-3	-	TGTGCCAGCAGTTCCCGAGGTGGAAACACCATATATTTT	CASSSRGGNTIYF
TRBV7-9	TRBJ2-3	TRBD2	TGTGCCAGCATCTCGAGGACTAGCGGGGGGCGCACAGATACGCAGTATTTT	CASISRTSGGRTDTQYF
TRBV7-9	TRBJ1-6	-	TGTGCCAGCACCCCCGAAAGAGATGATTCACCCCTCCACTTT	CASTPERDDSPLHF
TRBV23-1	TRBJ2-3	-	TGCGCCAGCAGTATAGGGGTTCGTGGGGATACGCAGTATTTT	CASSIGVRGDTQYF
TRBV2	TRBJ2-7	-	TGTGCCAGCAGTGGACGACTAAAGGCCACCTACGAGCAGTACTTC	CASSGRLKATYEQYF